This T cell receptor beta chain was obtained from a study of blood T cells in healthy people across ages. Study conclusions and caveats: Naive T cell percentage showed a strong correlation with TCR beta diversity. Changes in expanded clonotypes were possibly confounded, as the CMV status of donors was unknown. Older age went with lower TCR beta diversity per million T cells, in a roughly linear way.

A second PCR of roughly 7 to 11 cycles used a sample-barcoded 5' primer and a J-beta primer mix. TCRdb re-analysed the 5' RACE reads in MiXCR, keeping a single row per CDR3 protein. The sample holds approximately 940,000 distinct CDR3 sequences; around 48% are singletons and the top ten take 13%. The CDR3 has 16 residues. Germline V gene data show CDR1 as LGHDT and CDR2 as YNNKEL (reference sequence). Worth noting for this clonotype: Its antigen is still unknown. A junction end diverges from the germline sequence, so it may reflect a read error.

Every donor contributed around 10 milliliters of peripheral blood by blood draw. Source material: blood. This clonotype was sampled from a man aged 25-45 years in good health. V and J are TRBV3-1 and TRBJ2-3; 9 bases map to TRBD2. DNA of the CDR3: TGTGTCAGCAGCCAATATGCTAGCGGGGTAACAGATACGCAGTATTTT. Translation: CVSSQYASGVTDTQYF.